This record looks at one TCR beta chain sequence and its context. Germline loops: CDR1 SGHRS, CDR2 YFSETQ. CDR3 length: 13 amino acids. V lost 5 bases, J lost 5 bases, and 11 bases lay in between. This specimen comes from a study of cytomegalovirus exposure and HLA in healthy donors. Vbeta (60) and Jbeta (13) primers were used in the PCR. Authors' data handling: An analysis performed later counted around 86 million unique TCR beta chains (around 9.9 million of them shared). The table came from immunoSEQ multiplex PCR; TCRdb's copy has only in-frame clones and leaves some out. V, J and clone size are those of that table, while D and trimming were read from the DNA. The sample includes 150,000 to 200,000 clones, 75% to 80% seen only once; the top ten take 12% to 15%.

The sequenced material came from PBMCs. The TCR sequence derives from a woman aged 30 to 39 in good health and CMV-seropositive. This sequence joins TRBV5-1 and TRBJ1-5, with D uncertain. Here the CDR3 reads CASRLNWDQPQHF. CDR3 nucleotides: TGCGCCAGCAGACTAAATTGGGATCAGCCCCAGCATTTT.